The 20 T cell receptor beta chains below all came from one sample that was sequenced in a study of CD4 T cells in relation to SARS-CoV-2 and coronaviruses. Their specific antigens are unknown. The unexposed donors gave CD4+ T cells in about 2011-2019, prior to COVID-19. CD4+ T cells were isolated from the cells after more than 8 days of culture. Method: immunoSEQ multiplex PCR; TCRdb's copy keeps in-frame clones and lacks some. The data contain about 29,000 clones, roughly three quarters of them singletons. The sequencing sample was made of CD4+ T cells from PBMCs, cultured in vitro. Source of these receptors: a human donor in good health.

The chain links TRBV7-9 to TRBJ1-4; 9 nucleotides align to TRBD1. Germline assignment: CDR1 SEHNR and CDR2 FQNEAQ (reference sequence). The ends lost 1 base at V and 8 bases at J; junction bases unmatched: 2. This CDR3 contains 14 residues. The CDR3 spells CASSLGQGGEKLFF. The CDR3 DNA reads TGTGCCAGCAGCTTAGGACAGGGGGGCGAAAAACTGTTTTTT.

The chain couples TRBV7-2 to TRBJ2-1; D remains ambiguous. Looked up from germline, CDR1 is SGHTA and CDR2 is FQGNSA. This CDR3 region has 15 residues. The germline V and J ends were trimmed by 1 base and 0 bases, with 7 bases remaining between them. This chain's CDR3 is CASSLVESSYNEQFF. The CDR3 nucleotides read TGTGCCAGCAGCTTAGTAGAAAGCTCCTACAATGAGCAGTTCTTC.

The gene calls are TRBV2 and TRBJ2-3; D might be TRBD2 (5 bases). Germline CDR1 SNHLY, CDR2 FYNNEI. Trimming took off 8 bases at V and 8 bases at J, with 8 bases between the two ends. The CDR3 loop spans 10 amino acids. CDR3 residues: CASEGGTQYF. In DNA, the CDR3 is TGTGCCAGCGAAGGAGGTACGCAGTATTTT.

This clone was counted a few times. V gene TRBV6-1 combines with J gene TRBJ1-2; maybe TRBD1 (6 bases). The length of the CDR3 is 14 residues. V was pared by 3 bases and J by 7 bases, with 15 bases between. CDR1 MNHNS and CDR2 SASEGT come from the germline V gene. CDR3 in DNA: TGTGCCAGCAGTGAGGATGTCAGGGGTGGTGGCTACACCTTC. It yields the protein CASSEDVRGGGYTF.

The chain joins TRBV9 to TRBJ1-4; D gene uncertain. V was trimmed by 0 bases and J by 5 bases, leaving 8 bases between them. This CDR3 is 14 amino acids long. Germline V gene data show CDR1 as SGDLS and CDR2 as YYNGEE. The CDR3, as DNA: TGTGCCAGCAGCGTAGACTGGGGAAATGAAAAACTGTTTTTT. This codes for CASSVDWGNEKLFF.

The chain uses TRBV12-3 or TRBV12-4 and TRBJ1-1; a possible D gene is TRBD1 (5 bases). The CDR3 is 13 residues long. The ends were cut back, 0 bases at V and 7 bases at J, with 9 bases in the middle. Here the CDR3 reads CASSLAAGGEAFF. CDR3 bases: TGTGCCAGCAGTTTAGCGGCCGGGGGTGAAGCTTTCTTT.

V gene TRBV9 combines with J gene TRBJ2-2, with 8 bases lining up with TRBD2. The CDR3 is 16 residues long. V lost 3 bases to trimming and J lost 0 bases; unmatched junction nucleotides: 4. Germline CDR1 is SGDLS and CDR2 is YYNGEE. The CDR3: CASSAVAGTNTGELFF. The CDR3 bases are TGTGCCAGCAGCGCAGTAGCGGGGACGAACACCGGGGAGCTGTTTTTT.

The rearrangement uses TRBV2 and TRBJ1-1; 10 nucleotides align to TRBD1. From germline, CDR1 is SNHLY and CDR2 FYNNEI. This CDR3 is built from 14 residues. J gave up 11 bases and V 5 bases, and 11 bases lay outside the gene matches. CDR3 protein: CASSTRQGADTAFF. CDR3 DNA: TGTGCCAGCAGTACAAGACAGGGGGCAGACACGGCTTTCTTT.

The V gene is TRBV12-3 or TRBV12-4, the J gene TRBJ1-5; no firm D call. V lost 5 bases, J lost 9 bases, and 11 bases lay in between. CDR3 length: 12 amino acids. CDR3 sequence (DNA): TGTGCCAGCAGTAGTTCTTTTCGGCCCCAGCATTTT. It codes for CASSSSFRPQHF.

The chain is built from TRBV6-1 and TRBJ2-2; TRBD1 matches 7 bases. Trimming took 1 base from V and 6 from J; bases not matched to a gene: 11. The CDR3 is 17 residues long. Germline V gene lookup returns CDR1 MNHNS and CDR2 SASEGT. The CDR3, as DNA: TGTGCCAGCAGTGAAGTGGTGGGACAGATAGGTGCCGGGGAGCTGTTTTTT. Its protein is CASSEVVGQIGAGELFF.

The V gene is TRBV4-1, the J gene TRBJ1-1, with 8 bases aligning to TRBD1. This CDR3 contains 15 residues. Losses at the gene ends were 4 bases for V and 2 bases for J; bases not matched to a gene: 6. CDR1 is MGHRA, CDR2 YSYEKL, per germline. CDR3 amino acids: CASSPPDRGNTEAFF. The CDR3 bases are TGCGCCAGCAGCCCCCCCGACAGGGGTAACACTGAAGCTTTCTTT.

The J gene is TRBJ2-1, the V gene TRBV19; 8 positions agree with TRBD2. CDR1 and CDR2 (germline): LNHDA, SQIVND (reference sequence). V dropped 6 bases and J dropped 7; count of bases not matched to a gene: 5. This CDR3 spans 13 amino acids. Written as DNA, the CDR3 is TGTGCCAGTAGGGTAGCGGGATCGAATGAGCAGTTCTTC. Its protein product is CASRVAGSNEQFF.

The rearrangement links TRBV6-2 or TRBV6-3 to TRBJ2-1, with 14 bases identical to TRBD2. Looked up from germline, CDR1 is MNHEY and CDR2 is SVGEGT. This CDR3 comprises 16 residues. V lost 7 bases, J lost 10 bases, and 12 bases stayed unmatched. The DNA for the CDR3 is TGTGCCAGCACCCCCGGTGTGACTAGCGGGAGGGGAGAGCAGTTCTTC. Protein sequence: CASTPGVTSGRGEQFF.

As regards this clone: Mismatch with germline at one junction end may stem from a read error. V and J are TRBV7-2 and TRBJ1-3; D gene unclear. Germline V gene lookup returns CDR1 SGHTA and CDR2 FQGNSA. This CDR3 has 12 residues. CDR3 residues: CASSLAGYTIYF. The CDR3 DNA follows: TGTGCCAGCAGCTTAGCTGGATACACCATATATTTT.

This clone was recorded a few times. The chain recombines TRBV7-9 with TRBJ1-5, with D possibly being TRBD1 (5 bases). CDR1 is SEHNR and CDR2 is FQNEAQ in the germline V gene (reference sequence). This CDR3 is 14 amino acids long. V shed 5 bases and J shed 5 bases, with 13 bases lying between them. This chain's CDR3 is CASSPGTGYQPQHF. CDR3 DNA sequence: TGTGCCAGCAGCCCCGGGACGGGTTATCAGCCCCAGCATTTT.

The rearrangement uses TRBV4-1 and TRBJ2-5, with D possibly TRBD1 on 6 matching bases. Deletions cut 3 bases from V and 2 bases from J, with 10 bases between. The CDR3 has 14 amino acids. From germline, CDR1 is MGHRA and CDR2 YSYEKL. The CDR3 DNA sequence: TGCGCCAGCAGCCACCGACAGGCACAAGAGACCCAGTACTTC. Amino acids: CASSHRQAQETQYF.

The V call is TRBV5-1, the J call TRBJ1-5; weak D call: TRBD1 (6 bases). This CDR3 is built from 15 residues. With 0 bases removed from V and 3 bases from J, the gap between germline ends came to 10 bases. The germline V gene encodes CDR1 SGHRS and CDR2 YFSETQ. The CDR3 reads CASSLGAGVNQPQHF. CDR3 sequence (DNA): TGCGCCAGCAGCTTGGGGGCAGGGGTCAATCAGCCCCAGCATTTT.

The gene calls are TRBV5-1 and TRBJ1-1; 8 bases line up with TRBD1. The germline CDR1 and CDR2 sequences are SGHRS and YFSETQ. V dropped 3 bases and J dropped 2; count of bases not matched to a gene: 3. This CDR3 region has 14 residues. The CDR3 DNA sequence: TGCGCCAGCAGCTCGGGACAGGCTAACACTGAAGCTTTCTTT. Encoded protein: CASSSGQANTEAFF. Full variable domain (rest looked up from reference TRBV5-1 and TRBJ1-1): KAGVTQTPRYLIKTRGQQVTLSCSPISGHRSVSWYQQTPGQGLQFLFEYFSETQRNKGNFPGRFSGRQFSNSRSEMNVSTLELGDSALYLCASSSGQANTEAFFGQGTRLTVV.

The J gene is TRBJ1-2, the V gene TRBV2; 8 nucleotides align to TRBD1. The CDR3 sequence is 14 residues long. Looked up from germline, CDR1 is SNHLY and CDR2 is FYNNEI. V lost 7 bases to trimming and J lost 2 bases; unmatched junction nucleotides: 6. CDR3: CASNLDRANYGYTF. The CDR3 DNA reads TGTGCCAGCAACCTGGACAGGGCAAACTATGGCTACACCTTC.

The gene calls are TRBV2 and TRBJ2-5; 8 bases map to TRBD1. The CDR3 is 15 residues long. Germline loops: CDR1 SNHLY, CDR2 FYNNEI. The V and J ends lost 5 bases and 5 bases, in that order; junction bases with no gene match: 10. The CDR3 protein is CASSIGQGVGETQYF. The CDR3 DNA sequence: TGTGCCAGCAGTATCGGACAGGGAGTCGGGGAGACCCAGTACTTC.